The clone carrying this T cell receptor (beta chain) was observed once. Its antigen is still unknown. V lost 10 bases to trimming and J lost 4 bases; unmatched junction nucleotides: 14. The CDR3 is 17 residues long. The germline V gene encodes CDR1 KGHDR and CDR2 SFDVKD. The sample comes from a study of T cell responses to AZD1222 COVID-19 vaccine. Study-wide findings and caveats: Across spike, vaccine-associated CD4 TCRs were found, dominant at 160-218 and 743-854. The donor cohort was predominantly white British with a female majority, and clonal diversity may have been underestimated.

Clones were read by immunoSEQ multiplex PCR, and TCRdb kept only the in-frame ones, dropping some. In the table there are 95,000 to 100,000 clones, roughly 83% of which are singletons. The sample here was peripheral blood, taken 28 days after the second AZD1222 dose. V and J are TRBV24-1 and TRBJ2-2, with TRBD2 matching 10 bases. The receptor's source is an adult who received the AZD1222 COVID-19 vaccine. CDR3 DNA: TGTGCCACTCGAGCCCGCTCTAGCGGGGGTTTCACCGGGGAGCTGTTTTTT. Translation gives CATRARSSGGFTGELFF.